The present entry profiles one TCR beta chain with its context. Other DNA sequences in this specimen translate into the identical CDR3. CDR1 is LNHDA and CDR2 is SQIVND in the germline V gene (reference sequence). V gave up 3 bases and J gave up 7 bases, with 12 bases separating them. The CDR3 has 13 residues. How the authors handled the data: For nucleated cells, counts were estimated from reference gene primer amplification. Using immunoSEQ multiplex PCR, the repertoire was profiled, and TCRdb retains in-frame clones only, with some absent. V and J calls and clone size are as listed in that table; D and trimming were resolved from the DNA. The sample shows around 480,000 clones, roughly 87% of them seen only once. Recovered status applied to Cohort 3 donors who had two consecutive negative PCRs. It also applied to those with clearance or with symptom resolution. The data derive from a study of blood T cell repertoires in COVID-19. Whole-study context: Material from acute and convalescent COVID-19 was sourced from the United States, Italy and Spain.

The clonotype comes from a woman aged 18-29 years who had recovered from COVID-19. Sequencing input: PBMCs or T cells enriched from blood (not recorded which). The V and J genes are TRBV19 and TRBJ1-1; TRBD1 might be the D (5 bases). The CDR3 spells CASSIIGEGEAFF. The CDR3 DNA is TGTGCCAGTAGTATTATAGGGGAGGGTGAAGCTTTCTTT.